This T cell receptor beta chain was retrieved from a study of regulatory T cells in long-lasting Graves disease. HTBI primers from iRepertoire and Arm-PCR of CDR3 regions yielded the TCR beta libraries. TCRdb reanalysed the multiplex PCR reads using MiXCR and keeps one entry per CDR3 protein. Of almost 350,000 distinct CDR3 sequences listed, around 20% are singletons. The CDR3 has 13 amino acids. With V trimmed by 8 bases and J by 13 bases, 14 bases remained unmatched. The germline V gene encodes CDR1 SNHLY and CDR2 FYNNEI. The sample's time point: persistent/refractory GD, antithyroid drugs over 5 years with positive TRAb. Extracted RNA from PBMCs served as the source of the TCR library. There are many counts of this clonotype.

The starting material was peripheral blood mononuclear cells (PBMCs), obtained when the disease was refractory, from a patient treated with antithyroid drugs. The sequence came from a female donor with Graves disease. The genes are TRBV2 and TRBJ2-5; 9 nucleotides match TRBD2. The CDR3 DNA reads TGTGCCAGCGCCACTGAGCTAGCGGGGAGTGGGTACTTC. Protein: CASATELAGSGYF.